The 10 T cell receptor beta chains presented below share a single source sample, sequenced in a study of early T cells in non-severe SARS-CoV-2 infection. TCRdb re-called the 5' RACE reads with MiXCR, one entry per CDR3 protein. In the table there are 65,000 to 95,000 distinct CDR3 sequences, roughly 12% of which are singletons. The starting material was whole blood, obtained at baseline. The receptors were gathered from an adult who was a healthcare worker with PCR-confirmed SARS-CoV-2 infection or an uninfected control (not recorded which). The donor label of this sample is uncertain.

A note on this clonotype: One end of the junction does not line up with germline, which may come from a read error. The chain combines TRBV7-9 with TRBJ2-6; D is perhaps TRBD2 (5 bases). This CDR3 spans 14 amino acids. Germline V CDR1 and CDR2: SEHNR, FQNEAQ (reference sequence). CDR3 in DNA: TGTGCCAGCAGCCTAGCCTCTGGGGCCAACGTCCTGACTTTC. It specifies CASSLASGANVLTF.

J is TRBJ1-1 and V is TRBV14; D uncertain. The CDR3 is 13 amino acids. Germline loops: CDR1 SGHDN, CDR2 FVKESK. Trimming stripped 3 bases from V and 3 bases from J, with 8 bases between. The CDR3 reads CASSHLGYTEAFF. CDR3 nucleotide sequence: TGTGCCAGCAGCCATCTGGGGTACACTGAAGCTTTCTTT. The full variable domain, rest sourced from reference TRBV14 and TRBJ1-1, is EAGVTQFPSHSVIEKGQTVTLRCDPISGHDNLYWYRRVMGKEIKFLLHFVKESKQDESGMPNNRFLAERTGGTYSTLKVQPAELEDSGVYFCASSHLGYTEAFFGQGTRLTVV.

A few counts support this clonotype. V and J are TRBV6-2 or TRBV6-3 and TRBJ1-2; D may be TRBD1 (6 bases). Trimming removed 9 bases from V and 4 bases from J, with 21 bases in between. Germline assignment: CDR1 MNHEY and CDR2 SVGEGT. This CDR3 region has 15 residues. The CDR3 nucleotides read TGTGCCAGTAGGGGCCCGCGGGGGCGCAGCTATGGCTACACCTTC. Translated, it gives CASRGPRGRSYGYTF.

This clonotype has ten or more counts. V usage is TRBV7-9 and J usage is TRBJ1-4, with a possible D match to TRBD1 (5 bases). Germline-derived CDR1 and CDR2 are SEHNR and FQNEAQ (reference sequence). This CDR3 region has 14 residues. The V end was cut by 5 bases, the J end by 8 bases, with 15 bases between. CDR3: CASSHGTREEKLFF. CDR3 bases: TGTGCCAGCAGCCACGGGACGCGGGAGGAAAAACTGTTTTTT.

This clonotype turned up a few times. CDR3 in amino acids: CASSVTRGEQYF. CDR3 DNA: TGTGCCAGCTCAGTCACACGGGGCGAGCAGTACTTC. The chain carries TRBV18 and TRBJ2-7; D may be TRBD2 (5 bases). This CDR3 is built from 12 residues. V was clipped by 5 bases and J by 6 bases, with 11 bases between them. Germline loops: CDR1 KGHSH, CDR2 LQKENI.

The rearrangement links TRBV7-9 to TRBJ2-7, with D possibly being TRBD1 (6 bases). CDR3 length: 13 residues. Germline CDR1 is SEHNR and CDR2 is FQNEAQ (reference sequence). Trimming removed 6 bases from V and 0 bases from J, with 9 bases in between. CDR3 nucleotide sequence: TGTGCCAGCAGTTTGGGGGCCTCCTACGAGCAGTACTTC. Translating it yields CASSLGASYEQYF.

The table lists this clonotype with a few counts. The chain couples TRBV7-6 to TRBJ2-3; unclear D gene. Trimming took off 7 bases at V and 5 bases at J, with 10 bases between the two ends. The CDR3 is 12 residues long. Germline CDR1 SGHVS, CDR2 FNYEAQ. CDR3 sequence reads: CASTSYGDTQYF. The CDR3 DNA reads as TGTGCCAGCACCTCGTATGGAGATACGCAGTATTTT.

This chain uses TRBV7-9 with TRBJ1-6; D is undetermined. CDR1 is SEHNR, CDR2 FQNEAQ, per germline (reference sequence). The CDR3 totals 14 residues. V dropped 3 bases and J dropped 5 bases, with 8 bases sitting between them. This CDR3 reads CASSFTGNNSPLHF. For the CDR3, the DNA is TGTGCCAGCAGCTTCACCGGGAATAATTCACCCCTCCACTTT. The full variable domain, in which reference TRBV7-9 and TRBJ1-6 provide the parts outside the CDR3, is DTGVSQNPRHKITKRGQNVTFRCDPISEHNRLYWYRQTLGQGPEFLTYFQNEAQLEKSRLLSDRFSAERPKGSFSTLEIQRTEQGDSAMYLCASSFTGNNSPLHFGNGTRLTVT.

This clonotype was counted between two and nine times. The chain uses TRBV2 and TRBJ2-2; D is unresolved. V shed 4 bases and J shed 5 bases, with 8 bases lying between them. The CDR3 totals 13 residues. Germline assignment: CDR1 SNHLY and CDR2 FYNNEI. CDR3 nucleotide sequence: TGTGCCAGCAGTGTGCCTTCTACCGGGGAGCTGTTTTTT. It codes for CASSVPSTGELFF. The full variable domain, in which reference TRBV2 and TRBJ2-2 provide the parts outside the CDR3, is EPEVTQTPSHQVTQMGQEVILRCVPISNHLYFYWYRQILGQKVEFLVSFYNNEISEKSEIFDDQFSVERPDGSNFTLKIRSTKLEDSAMYFCASSVPSTGELFFGEGSRLTVL.

The rearrangement joins TRBV6-2 or TRBV6-3 to TRBJ1-1; D not certain. The V end lost 0 bases, the J end lost 1 base, and 9 bases lay between the germline ends. Germline values: CDR1 MNHEY, CDR2 SVGEGT. CDR3 length: 15 amino acids. The CDR3 bases are TGTGCCAGCAGTTACTCGCCGGCAGGGAACACTGAAGCTTTCTTT. This translates into CASSYSPAGNTEAFF.